The 26 T cell receptor beta chains listed next were all sequenced from one sample in a study of T cells in Graves' hyperthyroidism and ophthalmopathy. The TCR beta CDR3 regions underwent amplification using RNA transcripts as the source. RT-PCR in the first round (using the HTBI primer set) targeted the TCR CDR3. TCRdb passed the multiplex PCR reads through MiXCR, listing each CDR3 protein once. The sample shows 380,000 or so distinct CDR3 sequences, 19% of them seen only once. Sequencing was done on a sample of blood. These receptor sequences come from a woman aged 18-29 years with Graves' hyperthyroidism.

Ten or more counts support this clonotype. The V and J genes are TRBV28 and TRBJ1-2; D remains ambiguous. Germline V gene data show CDR1 as MDHEN and CDR2 as SYDVKM. The CDR3 runs to 15 residues. V gave up 4 bases and J gave up 10 bases, with 22 bases separating them. CDR3 nucleotides: TGTGCCAGCAGTTATCAGTTTCTACGAAGGGTGGCCTACACCTTC. Residues: CASSYQFLRRVAYTF.

This clonotype was seen a few times. A much larger clonotype is one base distant, so this may be a read error. This sequence joins TRBV12-3 or TRBV12-4 and TRBJ1-1; maybe TRBD1 (6 bases). The CDR3 length is 14 residues. The CDR3 protein is CASRIRGKNTEACF. The CDR3 DNA follows: TGTGCCAGCAGGATCAGGGGTAAAAACACTGAAGCTTGCTTT.

In this sample, this clonotype turned up many times. The chain links TRBV6-1 to TRBJ1-6; possibly TRBD1 for D (5 bases). The CDR3 extends over 16 amino acids. Trimming pared 1 base from V and 8 bases from J, leaving 15 bases between. Germline CDR1 reads MNHNS; CDR2 reads SASEGT. As DNA, the CDR3 is TGTGCCAGCAGTGAAGAATGGGTCAGGGCAGATTCACCCCTCCACTTT. It codes for CASSEEWVRADSPLHF.

Ten or more counts support this clonotype. The chain combines TRBV19 with TRBJ1-1, with TRBD1 identical over 8 bases. The trim removed 8 bases at V and 5 bases at J, leaving 7 bases unmatched. Germline-derived CDR1 and CDR2 are LNHDA and SQIVND (reference sequence). This CDR3 is 13 amino acids long. The CDR3 sequence is CASYRGFGTEAFF. In DNA, the CDR3 is TGTGCCAGTTACAGGGGGTTTGGTACTGAAGCTTTCTTT. The complete variable domain, with remaining parts taken from reference TRBV19 and TRBJ1-1, reads DGGITQSPKYLFRKEGQNVTLSCEQNLNHDAMYWYRQDPGQGLRLIYYSQIVNDFQKGDIAEGYSVSREKKESFPLTVTSAQKNPTAFYLCASYRGFGTEAFFGQGTRLTVV.

Many counts were recorded for this clonotype. The CDR3 loop is CASSRMVGYEQYF. The CDR3 nucleotides are TGTGCCAGCAGTAGAATGGTCGGGTACGAGCAGTACTTC. The chain recombines TRBV27 with TRBJ2-7; D uncertain. The CDR3 totals 13 residues. Trimming shortened V by 5 bases and J by 4 bases, and 12 bases separated the two germline ends. Germline loops: CDR1 MNHEY, CDR2 SMNVEV (reference sequence).

This clonotype was counted ten times or more. This chain joins TRBV5-1 and TRBJ2-2; possibly TRBD2 for D (5 bases). The V end lost 4 bases, the J end lost 6 bases, and 10 bases lay between the germline ends. The CDR3 runs to 13 residues. Per the germline V gene, CDR1 is SGHRS and CDR2 is YFSETQ. CDR3 residues: CASSPLGAGELFF. CDR3 DNA: TGCGCCAGCAGCCCCCTCGGGGCCGGGGAGCTGTTTTTT.

The chain links TRBV29-1 to TRBJ1-1; a possible D gene is TRBD1 (5 bases). Per the germline V gene, CDR1 is SQVTM and CDR2 is ANQGSEA. The CDR3 spans 14 residues. The V and J ends lost 3 bases and 11 bases respectively, with 22 bases between them. The CDR3 reads CSVELLVAGRAAFF. The CDR3 DNA sequence: TGCAGCGTTGAGCTACTCGTGGCAGGGAGGGCGGCTTTCTTT.

This clonotype was recorded at least ten times. J is TRBJ1-5 and V is TRBV7-3; no clear D. V was trimmed by 2 bases and J by 5 bases, leaving 7 bases between them. Germline CDR1 is SGHTA and CDR2 is FQGTGA. This CDR3 comprises 13 residues. The CDR3 nucleotides read TGTGCCAGCAGCTTATCGTGGGATCAGCCCCAGCATTTT. Its translation: CASSLSWDQPQHF.

In this sample, this clonotype turned up many times. This rearrangement joins TRBV5-1 to TRBJ2-3; D gene ambiguous. The length of the CDR3 is 12 residues. V gave up 4 bases and J gave up 3 bases, with 6 bases separating them. Germline V gene data show CDR1 as SGHRS and CDR2 as YFSETQ. As DNA, the CDR3 is TGCGCCAGCAGCCCCGGGACAGATACGCAGTATTTT. This translates into CASSPGTDTQYF.

This clonotype was recorded at least ten times. V gene TRBV6-5 combines with J gene TRBJ1-1; maybe TRBD1 (6 bases). Trimming cost V 0 bases and J 3 bases, with 14 bases left between them. CDR1 MNHEY and CDR2 SVGAGI come from the germline V gene. The CDR3 has 16 amino acids. The CDR3 loop reads CASSYSGTGIHTEAFF. In DNA, the CDR3 is TGTGCCAGCAGTTACTCGGGTACAGGGATCCACACTGAAGCTTTCTTT.

The table lists this clonotype with many counts. An end of the junction does not agree with germline; a read error may underlie this. J is TRBJ1-1 and V is TRBV4-1, with D perhaps TRBD1 (5 bases). CDR1 is MGHRA, CDR2 YSYEKL, per germline. The CDR3 contains 16 residues. The CDR3 protein is CASTQGGRGILTEAFF. In nucleotides, the CDR3 is TGCGCCAGCACCCAAGGAGGCCGGGGGATTCTCACTGAAGCTTTCTTT.

This clonotype showed up just a few times. This chain uses TRBV4-1 with TRBJ2-7, with D possibly being TRBD2 (5 bases). V lost 4 bases and J 5 bases, leaving 9 bases between the germline ends. Germline V gene sequence: CDR1 MGHRA, CDR2 YSYEKL. The length of the CDR3 is 12 residues. This CDR3 reads CASSREGDEQYF. In DNA, the CDR3 is TGCGCCAGCAGCCGTGAGGGCGACGAGCAGTACTTC.

A remark on this clonotype: A much larger clone differs by one base, so this may be a read error. V and J are TRBV4-1 and TRBJ1-1, with D unresolved. The CDR3 consists of 14 residues. Germline V gene data show CDR1 as MGHRA and CDR2 as YSYEKL. The CDR3 is CASSQVWVNTEACF. CDR3 bases: TGCGCCAGCAGCCAAGTATGGGTAAACACTGAAGCTTGCTTT.

This clonotype was observed many times. This rearrangement joins TRBV28 to TRBJ2-2, with D tentatively TRBD2 (6 bases). V shed 2 bases and J shed 1 base, with 14 bases lying between them. The CDR3 is 17 residues long. The V gene's germline CDR1 is MDHEN and CDR2 SYDVKM. CDR3 nucleotides: TGTGCCAGCAGTTTACGGGGGACGCTACTGAACACCGGGGAGCTGTTTTTT. This sequence encodes CASSLRGTLLNTGELFF.

This clonotype showed up many times. Germline is not matched at one junction end, which may reflect a read error. The genes are TRBV5-1 and TRBJ2-5; possibly TRBD2 for D (6 bases). Germline lookup yields CDR1 SGHRS and CDR2 YFSETQ. The CDR3 runs to 13 residues. The CDR3 loop is CASSLGGKETQYF. The CDR3, as DNA: TGTGCCAGCAGCTTAGGAGGGAAAGAGACCCAGTACTTC.

The V call is TRBV4-1, the J call TRBJ1-1; D might be TRBD1 (5 bases). The germline gives CDR1 MGHRA, CDR2 YSYEKL. The CDR3 totals 15 residues. The V end lost 1 base, the J end lost 4 bases, and 13 bases lay between the germline ends. The DNA for the CDR3 is TGCGCCAGCAGCCAAGTAGGAGGGGCGCGCACTGAAGCTTTCTTT. This gives the protein CASSQVGGARTEAFF.

This clonotype has at least ten counts. The V and J genes are TRBV24-1 and TRBJ1-2; D is uncertain. Between the trimmed V and J ends, which lost 5 bases and 2 bases, there was a span of 11 bases. Germline lookup yields CDR1 KGHDR and CDR2 SFDVKD. The length of the CDR3 is 14 residues. Written as DNA, the CDR3 is TGTGCCACCAGTGCCGGTAATCCGAACTATGGCTACACCTTC. Translating gives CATSAGNPNYGYTF.

The chain recombines TRBV12-3 or TRBV12-4 with TRBJ1-1; the D is unclear. V dropped 6 bases and J dropped 3 bases, with 17 bases sitting between them. The CDR3 spans 15 residues. This CDR3 reads CASSGLGRTYTEAFF. CDR3 DNA: TGTGCCAGCAGCGGTCTCGGACGGACTTACACTGAAGCTTTCTTT.

This clonotype was found many times. The junction differs from germline at one of its ends, possibly a read error. The rearrangement joins TRBV11-2 to TRBJ2-7, with 10 bases aligning to TRBD1. CDR3 length equals 14 residues. Germline V gene sequence: CDR1 SGHAT, CDR2 FQNNGV. CDR3 amino acids: CASSSGTGAYGQYF. In DNA form, the CDR3 reads TGTGCCAGCAGCTCAGGGACAGGGGCCTACGGGCAGTACTTC.

This clonotype was detected ten times or more. The V and J genes are TRBV11-2 and TRBJ1-1, with D unresolved. Germline values: CDR1 SGHAT, CDR2 FQNNGV. This CDR3 is 14 amino acids long. Trimming pared 5 bases from V and 1 base from J, leaving 11 bases between. CDR3 sequence (DNA): TGTGCCAGCAGCGGATCAGACGGGAACACTGAAGCTTTCTTT. The encoded protein is CASSGSDGNTEAFF.

The sample holds a few counts of this clonotype. The chain recombines TRBV2 with TRBJ1-1, with 7 bases lining up with TRBD1. Germline V gene sequence: CDR1 SNHLY, CDR2 FYNNEI. Unmatched junction bases numbered 3, after V lost 6 bases and J lost 5 bases. The CDR3 has 12 residues. CDR3 sequence: CASRLTGTEAFF. DNA for the CDR3: TGTGCCAGCAGGCTGACAGGGACTGAAGCTTTCTTT.

This clonotype was detected many times. The chain couples TRBV6-5 to TRBJ1-5; D is perhaps TRBD1 (5 bases). CDR1 MNHEY and CDR2 SVGAGI come from the germline V gene. The CDR3 sequence is 13 residues long. Deletions cut 8 bases from V and 7 bases from J, with 15 bases between. The DNA for the CDR3 is TGTGCCAGCGTTGGGGGAGTCCGACAGCCCCAGCATTTT. Translated: CASVGGVRQPQHF.

This clonotype was counted at least ten times. The J gene is TRBJ2-4, the V gene TRBV18, with 7 bases aligning to TRBD1. CDR1 is KGHSH and CDR2 is LQKENI in the germline V gene. The V and J ends lost 3 bases and 12 bases, in that order; junction bases with no gene match: 5. This CDR3 spans 12 amino acids. The CDR3 spells CASSPDRVGQYF. The CDR3 nucleotides read TGTGCCAGCTCACCCGACAGGGTTGGTCAGTACTTC. Full variable domain (rest looked up from reference TRBV18 and TRBJ2-4): NAGVMQNPRHLVRRRGQEARLRCSPMKGHSHVYWYRQLPEEGLKFMVYLQKENIIDESGMPKERFSAEFPKEGPSILRIQQVVRGDSAAYFCASSPDRVGQYFGAGTRLSVL.

This clonotype was counted ten times or more. V and J are TRBV10-3 and TRBJ2-7; TRBD1 aligns across 7 bases. CDR3 length equals 13 residues. Germline V gene lookup returns CDR1 ENHRY and CDR2 SYGVKD. V was pared by 7 bases and J by 2 bases, with 5 bases of the junction left unmatched. The CDR3 coding sequence is TGTGCCATCAAGGGGACAGCAACCTACGAGCAGTACTTC. It codes for CAIKGTATYEQYF.

The gene calls are TRBV6-1 and TRBJ1-1; tentative D call: TRBD1 (6 bases). Deletions cut 5 bases from V and 6 bases from J, with 10 bases between. The CDR3 covers 12 residues. Per the germline V gene, CDR1 is MNHNS and CDR2 is SASEGT. The CDR3: CASSTGLAEAFF. For the CDR3, the DNA is TGTGCCAGCAGTACAGGGTTGGCTGAAGCTTTCTTT.

This clonotype appeared many times. V is TRBV5-1 and J is TRBJ2-7; perhaps TRBD1 as D (6 bases). This CDR3 spans 15 amino acids. V lost 0 bases, J lost 4 bases, and 14 bases lay in between. Germline V gene sequence: CDR1 SGHRS, CDR2 YFSETQ. For the CDR3, the DNA is TGCGCCAGCAGCTTGGACAGGGTCCAAAAATACGAGCAGTACTTC. It specifies CASSLDRVQKYEQYF. The entire variable domain, with the rest obtained from reference TRBV5-1 and TRBJ2-7, is as follows: KAGVTQTPRYLIKTRGQQVTLSCSPISGHRSVSWYQQTPGQGLQFLFEYFSETQRNKGNFPGRFSGRQFSNSRSEMNVSTLELGDSALYLCASSLDRVQKYEQYFGPGTRLTVT.